This T cell receptor (beta chain) was sequenced for a study of graft-versus-host responses after intestinal transplantation. For the study at large: Each of the recipients got a multivisceral, liver-intestinal, or isolated intestinal transplant. Whole-study findings and limits: Marrow from the recipient contained GvH clones, some of which had appeared first in ileum or blood. Association was observed between peak circulating GvH clone levels and early post-transplant HvG declines.

Clones were read by immunoSEQ multiplex PCR, and TCRdb kept only the in-frame ones, dropping some. The sample lists approximately 70,000 clones; 75% to 90% were seen once. Concerning this clone: Its antigen is still unknown. Other DNA variants within this sample encode the same CDR3.

This TCR came from a human donor who was the organ donor for an intestinal transplant. This specimen was unstimulated CD4+ T cells sorted from spleen or lymph node cells, taken before transplant.

The DNA of the CDR3 is TGTGCCAGCAGCCAAGATGGAGGGACAGATACGCAGTATTTT. It yields the protein CASSQDGGTDTQYF. The chain links TRBV4-2 to TRBJ2-3, with TRBD2 as a possible D gene (6 bases). Germline CDR1 reads LGHNA; CDR2 reads YNFKEQ. The CDR3 is 14 residues long. V was shortened by 0 bases and J by 3 bases, with 7 bases between the two germline ends.